The 3 T cell receptor beta chains below all came from one sample that was sequenced in a study of blood T cell repertoires in COVID-19. Sequencing used immunoSEQ multiplex PCR; TCRdb keeps in-frame clones, though not all of them. The sample contains 200,000 to 250,000 clones, over 75% of which appear only once. Sample: peripheral blood. Source of these receptors: a man aged 30 to 39 who had recovered from COVID-19.

In regard to this clone: Other DNA sequences from this sample encode an identical CDR3 as well. The chain couples TRBV24-1 to TRBJ1-2; D might be TRBD1 (6 bases). Trimming stripped 3 bases from V and 5 bases from J, with 9 bases between. The CDR3 spans 13 residues. Germline V lookup: CDR1 KGHDR, CDR2 SFDVKD. The CDR3 loop reads CATSDGQGYGYTF. CDR3 nucleotide sequence: TGTGCCACCAGTGATGGGCAGGGGTATGGCTACACCTTC.

This chain links TRBV10-3 with TRBJ1-2; the D gene is possibly TRBD1 (6 bases). V shed 5 bases and J shed 8 bases, with 15 bases lying between them. This CDR3 region has 13 residues. Germline CDR1 is ENHRY and CDR2 is SYGVKD. The CDR3 DNA reads as TGTGCCATCAGTACAGGACAGCCCTCCGGCTACACCTTC. Its translation is CAISTGQPSGYTF.

This clone came up a few times. The chain links TRBV6-5 to TRBJ1-1; a weak D match, TRBD1 (6 bases). The CDR3 spans 13 residues. V was trimmed by 10 bases and J by 4 bases, leaving 16 bases between them. Germline loops: CDR1 MNHEY, CDR2 SVGAGI. For the CDR3, the DNA is TGTGCCACCAACCGCGACAGGATCACTGAAGCTTTCTTT. Its protein is CATNRDRITEAFF.